One sample yielded the 21 T cell receptor beta chains listed below, sequenced in a study of read filtering for tumor transcriptome and immune sequencing. Molecular barcoded adaptors covering alpha/delta and beta/gamma chains were used on 400 ng RNA. TCRdb re-called the reads with MiXCR, one entry per CDR3 protein. This table has 50,000 to 65,000 distinct CDR3 sequences, 9% to 15% appearing once. Specimen: a population of CD138-negative cells sorted from bone marrow. Every receptor here comes from a donor aged 40 or older with multiple myeloma.

Many counts were recorded for this clonotype. This chain connects TRBV7-9 to TRBJ2-7; TRBD1 matches at 10 bases. Germline V gene lookup returns CDR1 SEHNR and CDR2 FQNEAQ (reference sequence). CDR3 size: 15 residues. The junction had 9 bases not matched to a gene; V was cut back by 5 bases and J by 5 bases. CDR3: CASSPPRQGAHEQYF. The CDR3 nucleotides are TGTGCCAGCAGCCCCCCACGACAGGGGGCCCACGAGCAGTACTTC.

At least ten counts were recorded for this clonotype. The gene calls are TRBV6-5 and TRBJ1-4; 7 bases are a match to TRBD1. Unmatched junction bases numbered 3, after V lost 5 bases and J lost 3 bases. Per the germline V gene, CDR1 is MNHEY and CDR2 is SVGAGI. This CDR3 is 14 amino acids long. This CDR3 is CASSTGTANEKLFF. The DNA of the CDR3 is TGTGCCAGCAGTACGGGGACAGCTAATGAAAAACTGTTTTTT.

This clonotype came up a few times. This chain uses TRBV6-6 with TRBJ2-2; no clear D gene. Trimming took 2 bases from V and 2 from J, leaving 6 bases between them. Germline V gene sequence: CDR1 MNHNY, CDR2 SVGAGI (reference sequence). The CDR3 loop spans 14 amino acids. The CDR3 nucleotides are TGTGCCAGCAGTTACAGTCATAACACCGGGGAGCTGTTTTTT. As protein: CASSYSHNTGELFF.

This clonotype was seen many times. This chain connects TRBV18 to TRBJ1-5; D might be TRBD1 (5 bases). In germline, CDR1 is KGHSH, CDR2 LQKENI. Trimming took 3 bases from V and 0 from J, leaving 12 bases between them. This CDR3 comprises 16 residues. CDR3 sequence (DNA): TGTGCCAGCTCACCGGGGCAGGGAAATAGCAATCAGCCCCAGCATTTT. This gives the protein CASSPGQGNSNQPQHF.

There are many counts of this clonotype. The rearrangement links TRBV19 to TRBJ2-6; D may match TRBD1 or TRBD2 (5 bases each). Trimming stripped 10 bases from V and 2 bases from J, with 18 bases between. Germline V gives CDR1 LNHDA, CDR2 SQIVND (reference sequence). The CDR3 is 16 residues long. The CDR3 nucleotides read TGTGCCACTGGGACCGGCAAAACGGCTGGGGCCAACGTCCTGACTTTC. Its protein is CATGTGKTAGANVLTF.

In regard to this clonotype: This likely traces to a read error, being one base from a far larger clone. The chain is built from TRBV7-4 and TRBJ2-1; TRBD2 is a possible D gene (6 bases). Trimming left V 2 bases short and J 5 bases short, with 13 bases between. CDR3 length: 15 amino acids. From germline, CDR1 is SGHVT and CDR2 SQSDAQ. Here the CDR3 reads CASSLQRAMNNEQFF. DNA of the CDR3: TGTGCCAGCAGCTTACAGCGGGCGATGAACAATGAGCAGTTCTTC.

This clonotype was detected ten times or more. The V call is TRBV29-1, the J call TRBJ1-1; D unclear. Deletions cut 7 bases from V and 2 bases from J, with 8 bases between. There are 11 residues in the CDR3. The germline V gene has CDR1 SQVTM and CDR2 ANQGSEA. The CDR3 region is CSGTLNTEAFF. The CDR3 region has the DNA TGCAGCGGAACCTTAAACACTGAAGCTTTCTTT.

At least ten counts were recorded for this clonotype. The chain is built from TRBV2 and TRBJ2-5; weak D call: TRBD1 (5 bases). Trimming shortened V by 7 bases and J by 1 base, and 10 bases separated the two germline ends. The CDR3 consists of 13 residues. Germline CDR1 SNHLY, CDR2 FYNNEI. DNA for the CDR3: TGTGCCAGCAACGGACATGCCCAAGAGACCCAGTACTTC. It translates to CASNGHAQETQYF. Full variable domain (missing parts from reference TRBV2 and TRBJ2-5): EPEVTQTPSHQVTQMGQEVILRCVPISNHLYFYWYRQILGQKVEFLVSFYNNEISEKSEIFDDQFSVERPDGSNFTLKIRSTKLEDSAMYFCASNGHAQETQYFGPGTRLLVL.

A single count supports this clonotype. This could be a read error, since a much larger clone is one nucleotide away. CDR3 residues: CASSPGQSYEQYF. CDR3 nucleotide sequence: TGTGCCAGCAGCCCGGGACAGTCCTACGAGCAGTACTTC. The chain is built from TRBV7-3 and TRBJ2-7; 7 bases are shared with TRBD1. The germline V gene encodes CDR1 SGHTA and CDR2 FQGTGA. V lost 5 bases, J lost 1 base, and 2 bases stayed unmatched. CDR3 length: 13 amino acids.

This clonotype was picked up a small number of times. The chain is built from TRBV30 and TRBJ2-3; 8 nucleotides match TRBD2. V lost 0 bases to trimming and J lost 5 bases; unmatched junction nucleotides: 4. CDR1 is GTSNPN, CDR2 SVGIG, per germline (reference sequence). The CDR3 extends over 14 amino acids. The CDR3 loop is CAWSVGGVGDTQYF. Here the CDR3 DNA reads TGTGCCTGGAGTGTCGGGGGGGTCGGAGATACGCAGTATTTT.

This clonotype was seen many times. V usage is TRBV27 and J usage is TRBJ1-1; the D is unclear. Germline lookup yields CDR1 MNHEY and CDR2 SMNVEV (reference sequence). Deletions cut 0 bases from V and 0 bases from J, with 11 bases between. The CDR3 sequence is 16 residues long. CDR3 protein: CASSLSPANLNTEAFF. Written as DNA, the CDR3 is TGTGCCAGCAGTTTATCTCCAGCCAACCTGAACACTGAAGCTTTCTTT.

This clonotype has more than one count but fewer than ten. An end of the junction differs from the germline gene, which may be a read error. This rearrangement joins TRBV7-9 to TRBJ2-3; tentatively, D is TRBD1 (5 bases). This CDR3 is built from 16 residues. The germline V gene encodes CDR1 SEHNR and CDR2 FQNEAQ (reference sequence). Here the CDR3 reads CASSLGARRLQDTQYF. The CDR3 region has the DNA TGTGCCAGCAGCCTAGGGGCTAGAAGATTGCAAGATACGCAGTATTTC.

This clonotype was seen many times. This rearrangement joins TRBV7-2 to TRBJ2-7; 8 nucleotides align to TRBD2. The ends lost 5 bases at V and 7 bases at J; junction bases unmatched: 13. The CDR3 contains 15 residues. Per the germline V gene, CDR1 is SGHTA and CDR2 is FQGNSA. The chain's CDR3 is CASSRTGTSRPEQYF. The CDR3 nucleotides read TGTGCCAGCAGCAGGACCGGGACTAGTCGGCCGGAGCAGTACTTC.

This clonotype was seen many times. This chain links TRBV5-1 with TRBJ2-1; the D is unclear. Trimming took 1 base from V and 0 from J, leaving 8 bases between them. CDR3 size: 15 residues. The germline CDR1 and CDR2 sequences are SGHRS and YFSETQ. DNA of the CDR3: TGCGCCAGCAGCTTGACCGAAAACTCCTACAATGAGCAGTTCTTC. This sequence encodes CASSLTENSYNEQFF. Full variable domain (outside the CDR3, taken from reference TRBV5-1 and TRBJ2-1): KAGVTQTPRYLIKTRGQQVTLSCSPISGHRSVSWYQQTPGQGLQFLFEYFSETQRNKGNFPGRFSGRQFSNSRSEMNVSTLELGDSALYLCASSLTENSYNEQFFGPGTRLTVL.

Many counts were recorded for this clonotype. The chain couples TRBV27 to TRBJ1-5; the D gene is possibly TRBD1 (6 bases). The CDR3 totals 16 residues. Germline CDR1 and CDR2: MNHEY and SMNVEV (reference sequence). Trimming cost V 4 bases and J 3 bases, with 16 bases left between them. The CDR3 loop reads CASSWQGPNFNQPQHF. The DNA for the CDR3 is TGTGCCAGCAGTTGGCAGGGGCCCAATTTCAATCAGCCCCAGCATTTT.

This clonotype was found many times. J is TRBJ2-3 and V is TRBV28; no clear D. Between the trimmed V and J ends, which lost 5 bases and 5 bases, there was a span of 14 bases. The germline CDR1 and CDR2 sequences are MDHEN and SYDVKM. The CDR3 has 14 amino acids. DNA for the CDR3: TGTGCCAGCAGTATCTTCCCACGGGTAGATACGCAGTATTTT. Protein: CASSIFPRVDTQYF.

This chain joins TRBV3-1 and TRBJ2-7; 9 positions match TRBD1. The V and J ends lost 4 bases and 5 bases, in that order; junction bases with no gene match: 6. The CDR3 is made up of 14 amino acids. Per germline, CDR1 LGHDT and CDR2 YNNKEL (reference sequence). The CDR3, as DNA: TGTGCCAGCAGCCTAGGGACAGGGTTGGACGAGCAGTACTTC. Translated: CASSLGTGLDEQYF.

There are many counts of this clonotype. The J gene is TRBJ2-7, the V gene TRBV7-2; D is unclear. Per germline, CDR1 SGHTA and CDR2 FQGNSA. The V end lost 1 base, the J end lost 4 bases, and 14 bases lay between the germline ends. This CDR3 has 15 amino acids. The CDR3 DNA follows: TGTGCCAGCAGCTTAGTTCCCGAAGGTGGATACGAGCAGTACTTC. Amino acids: CASSLVPEGGYEQYF.

This clonotype was found many times. This chain links TRBV11-2 with TRBJ1-1, with unresolved D. Germline CDR1 is SGHAT and CDR2 is FQNNGV. This CDR3 contains 14 residues. Trimming took off 5 bases at V and 4 bases at J, with 14 bases between the two ends. The CDR3 region is CASSPGLSGTEAFF. CDR3 DNA: TGTGCCAGCAGCCCGGGGTTGAGTGGCACTGAAGCTTTCTTT.

This clonotype was seen ten or more times. The chain recombines TRBV15 with TRBJ1-5; D not certain. Trimming took 5 bases from V and 2 from J, leaving 13 bases between them. CDR3 length: 15 residues. From germline, CDR1 is LNHNV and CDR2 YYDKDF (reference sequence). CDR3 residues: CATSLTPGRNQPQHF. CDR3 coding DNA: TGTGCCACCAGCCTTACACCCGGCCGCAATCAGCCCCAGCATTTT.

This clonotype was seen more than once but under ten times. This may arise from a read error, as a much more abundant clone is one base away. The J gene is TRBJ2-2, the V gene TRBV6-1, with D possibly matching TRBD2 (6 bases). The CDR3 totals 14 residues. The V gene's germline CDR1 is MNHNS and CDR2 SASEGT. CDR3 sequence reads: CASSDGSLTGGLFF. CDR3 sequence (DNA): TGTGCCAGCAGTGACGGGAGCCTCACCGGGGGGCTGTTTTTT.